The 11 T cell receptor beta chains below were found in one sample sequenced in a study of regulatory T cells in long-lasting Graves disease. Arm-PCR of CDR3 regions and iRepertoire HTBI primers were used to build TCR beta libraries. TCRdb ran MiXCR on the multiplex PCR reads and lists one entry per CDR3 protein. The sample has hundreds of thousands of distinct CDR3 sequences, about 19% seen once. Time point: persistent/refractory GD, antithyroid drugs over 5 years with positive TRAb. PBMC-extracted RNA yielded the TCR library. The sequenced sample was peripheral blood mononuclear cells (PBMCs), obtained when the disease was refractory, from a patient treated with antithyroid drugs. These receptors all come from a female donor with Graves disease.

This clonotype was counted at least ten times. The chain carries TRBV6-5 and TRBJ2-7; D is unclear. Per germline, CDR1 MNHEY and CDR2 SVGAGI. The CDR3 consists of 15 residues. V was cut by 0 bases and J by 4 bases, with 13 bases left in between. CDR3 loop: CASSYSNSLTYEQYF. The CDR3 region has the DNA TGTGCCAGCAGTTACTCGAACAGTTTGACGTACGAGCAGTACTTC.

The sample holds many counts of this clonotype. The chain carries TRBV28 and TRBJ1-4; D is uncertain. Per germline, CDR1 MDHEN and CDR2 SYDVKM. V shed 1 base and J shed 4 bases, with 10 bases lying between them. The CDR3 is made up of 15 amino acids. CDR3 bases: TGTGCCAGCAGTTTATTGGGCACCCGTAATGAAAAACTGTTTTTT. It codes for CASSLLGTRNEKLFF.

This clonotype was counted only a few times. The CDR3 sequence: CASSSSILEQYF. CDR3 in DNA: TGTGCCAGCAGCTCCTCAATACTAGAGCAGTACTTC. The chain joins TRBV13 to TRBJ2-7; D gene unclear. Per the germline V gene, CDR1 is PRHDT and CDR2 is FYEKMQ (reference sequence). Trimming took 4 bases from V and 7 from J, leaving 11 bases between them. This CDR3 comprises 12 residues.

The chain links TRBV29-1 to TRBJ1-1; 8 bases align to TRBD1. The CDR3 sequence is 14 residues long. Losses at the gene ends were 7 bases for V and 8 bases for J; bases not matched to a gene: 15. Per the germline V gene, CDR1 is SQVTM and CDR2 is ANQGSEA. The CDR3 DNA reads TGCAGCGCCCAAGGGACGGGACAGGATAGGGAAGCTTTCTTT. This encodes CSAQGTGQDREAFF.

This clonotype has at least ten counts. CDR3 in amino acids: CASKGGNEKLFF. The CDR3 DNA reads TGTGCCAGCAAGGGGGGCAATGAAAAACTGTTTTTT. The chain recombines TRBV6-1 with TRBJ1-4, with a weak D call TRBD1 (6 bases). CDR3 length equals 12 residues. V lost 7 bases and J 5 bases, leaving 8 bases between the germline ends. CDR1 MNHNS and CDR2 SASEGT come from the germline V gene.

This clonotype was seen a handful of times. The chain recombines TRBV19 with TRBJ2-2, with 7 bases that match TRBD1. Trimming took 8 bases from V and 6 from J; bases not matched to a gene: 12. This CDR3 contains 15 residues. Germline CDR1 and CDR2: LNHDA and SQIVND (reference sequence). CDR3 loop: CASLGRGQLPGELFF. The DNA of the CDR3 is TGTGCCAGTCTTGGAAGGGGACAGCTCCCCGGGGAGCTGTTTTTT.

The rearrangement joins TRBV10-3 to TRBJ2-5, with TRBD2 matching over 11 bases. The CDR3 spans 15 residues. The J segment lost 2 bases and the V segment lost 2 bases, leaving 1 base of the junction unmatched. CDR1 and CDR2 (germline): ENHRY, SYGVKD. The chain's CDR3 is CAISEASGGQETQYF. The CDR3 bases are TGTGCCATCAGTGAGGCTAGCGGGGGGCAAGAGACCCAGTACTTC.

This clonotype was picked up a small number of times. A much larger clone differs by one base, so this may be a read error. The rearrangement links TRBV7-2 to TRBJ2-5; 9 bases line up with TRBD1. In germline, CDR1 is SGHTA, CDR2 FQGNSA. The CDR3 consists of 16 residues. CDR3 loop: CASSNGQGTSQEAQYF. DNA of the CDR3: TGTGCCAGCAGCAACGGACAGGGGACCTCTCAAGAGGCCCAGTACTTC. Full variable domain (missing parts from reference TRBV7-2 and TRBJ2-5): GAGVSQSPSNKVTEKGKDVELRCDPISGHTALYWYRQSLGQGLEFLIYFQGNSAPDKSGLPSDRFSAERTGGSVSTLTIQRTQQEDSAVYLCASSNGQGTSQEAQYFGPGTRLLVL.

Many counts were recorded for this clonotype. The chain combines TRBV6-9 with TRBJ1-6, with D unclear. The CDR3 runs to 15 residues. From germline, CDR1 is MNHGY and CDR2 SVAAGI. Trimming pared 3 bases from V and 10 bases from J, leaving 16 bases between. CDR3 residues: CASSYGRGGGSPLHF. In nucleotides, the CDR3 is TGTGCCAGCAGTTACGGCCGAGGAGGCGGCTCACCCCTCCACTTT.

To note about this clonotype: A much larger clone lies one base from this, so it may be a read error. The gene calls are TRBV11-1 and TRBJ2-2, with D unresolved. The CDR3 length is 15 residues. Germline V gives CDR1 SGHAT, CDR2 FQDESV (reference sequence). The CDR3 sequence: CAGSQSRPHTGELFF. Here the CDR3 DNA reads TGTGCCGGCAGCCAATCAAGGCCTCACACCGGGGAGCTGTTTTTT.

In this sample, this clonotype turned up many times. The J gene is TRBJ2-2, the V gene TRBV12-3 or TRBV12-4; TRBD2 aligns across 12 bases. This CDR3 spans 19 amino acids. Trimming took 2 bases from V and 2 from J; bases not matched to a gene: 9. In DNA form, the CDR3 reads TGTGCCAGCAGTTTAACCCGACTAGCGGGAGTGAGAAACACCGGGGAGCTGTTTTTT. Translation: CASSLTRLAGVRNTGELFF.